The clone carrying this T cell receptor beta chain was counted between two and nine times. The target antigen is unknown. The sample originates from a study of T-cell reconstitution after alpha-beta-depleted transplantation in children. Study-level findings and limits: A year post-transplant, T-cell counts and diversity derived mostly from newly produced T cells. Several hundred expanded graft clones reportedly supplied alpha-beta T cells about two months after transplant. There were some patients whose high TCRbeta diversity at day 60 came from surviving recipient T cells and thymic progenitors.

Unique molecular identifiers were used in preparing the TCRbeta library. TCRdb independently ran MiXCR on the PCR reads; one entry per CDR3 protein. This table holds hundreds of thousands of distinct CDR3 sequences, about a tenth found once. CDR1 is DFQATT and CDR2 is SNEGSKA in the germline V gene (reference sequence). Trimming took 3 bases from V and 2 from J; bases not matched to a gene: 7. CDR3 length: 15 amino acids. Source: PBMCs, taken before TCRalphabeta/CD19-depleted stem cell transplant. The chain joins TRBV20-1 to TRBJ1-3; 7 nucleotides match TRBD1. The clonotype comes from a child younger than two with acute myeloid leukemia, due to receive a stem cell transplant. The CDR3 reads CSARFVTGPGNTIYF. CDR3 nucleotide sequence: TGCAGTGCTAGGTTCGTGACAGGGCCTGGAAACACCATATATTTT.